This T cell receptor (beta chain) was recorded in a study of blood T cells in healthy people across ages. Study-wide findings and caveats: Comparison with aged donors showed that long-lived donors had more naive CD4+ cells and higher diversity. Bulk PBMC profiling left naive and antigen-experienced comparisons inconclusive. The fall in TCR beta diversity per million T cells was roughly linear with age.

The authors ran a second PCR of roughly 6 to 11 cycles using a sample-barcoded 5' primer and a J-beta primer mix. TCRdb reprocessed the 5' RACE reads with MiXCR, giving one entry per CDR3 protein. Of 650,000 to 1,000,000 distinct CDR3 sequences listed, roughly 46% are singletons. Trimming shortened V by 0 bases and J by 8 bases, and 18 bases separated the two germline ends. The germline CDR1 and CDR2 sequences are SGDLS and YYNGEE. The CDR3 sequence is 15 residues long. Turning to this clonotype: Its antigen remains unknown.

The sequence was collected from an older man in good health. The rearrangement joins TRBV9 to TRBJ2-7, with D perhaps given as TRBD1 or TRBD2 (5 bases each). Sequencing was done on a sample of blood. This CDR3 is CASSVDPGRATQQYF. The CDR3 nucleotides read TGTGCCAGCAGCGTAGACCCGGGACGGGCTACGCAGCAGTACTTC.